This entry features one T cell receptor beta chain sequence. Antigen: not known. The sample originates from a study of cytomegalovirus exposure and HLA in healthy donors. Regarding the study as a whole: A classifier reportedly called cytomegalovirus status with high sensitivity and specificity. In vitro work confirmed that a few CMV-associated chains recognize CMV antigens. A previous analysis found most TCR beta V segments productive roughly 87% or roughly 30% of the time.

The CDR3 covers 16 residues. V was pared by 1 base and J by 7 bases, with 8 bases of the junction left unmatched. Germline-derived CDR1 and CDR2 are SGHTA and FQGNSA. 60 Vbeta and 13 Jbeta primers were used in PCR. This table comes from immunoSEQ multiplex PCR, and its TCRdb copy is limited to in-frame clones, with some not included. This table holds under 150,000 clones, approximately 85% found once. Sequencing was done on a sample of PBMCs. The sequence was obtained from a boy younger than 18 in good health and CMV-seronegative. V is TRBV7-2 and J is TRBJ2-2, with 8 bases matching TRBD2. The chain's CDR3 is CASSLVFPLAGGELFF. As DNA, the CDR3 is TGTGCCAGCAGCTTAGTGTTTCCTCTAGCGGGCGGGGAGCTGTTTTTT.